This TCR beta chain was documented in a study of cytomegalovirus exposure and HLA in healthy donors. CDR3 length equals 19 residues. CDR1 SGDLS and CDR2 YYNGEE come from the germline V gene. V lost 4 bases, J lost 2 bases, and 14 bases stayed unmatched. Separate from the approximately 670-subject first cohort, the roughly 120-subject validation cohort was the one that the donors belonged to. TCRdb's copy holds only in-frame clones and misses some; the assay was immunoSEQ multiplex PCR. The sample lists roughly 52,000 clones; 90% were seen once. The TCR comes from a man between 18 and 35 years old in good health and CMV-seronegative. The sequenced sample consisted of PBMCs. This chain links TRBV9 with TRBJ2-6; 8 nucleotides line up with TRBD2. CDR3 DNA: TGTGCCAGCAGCTTTCGGGTGGGACTAGTGTCTGCTGGGGCCAACGTCCTGACTTTC. Encoded protein: CASSFRVGLVSAGANVLTF. The complete variable domain, with remaining parts taken from reference TRBV9 and TRBJ2-6, reads DSGVTQTPKHLITATGQRVTLRCSPRSGDLSVYWYQQSLDQGLQFLIQYYNGEERAKGNILERFSAQQFPDLHSELNLSSLELGDSALYFCASSFRVGLVSAGANVLTFGAGSRLTVL.